This T cell receptor (beta chain) was sequenced during a study of cytomegalovirus exposure and HLA in healthy donors. PCR primers comprised 60 Vbeta and 13 Jbeta primers. Method: immunoSEQ multiplex PCR; TCRdb's copy keeps in-frame clones and lacks some. The sample contains 150,000 or so clones, 74% of which appear only once. The CDR3 has 16 amino acids. The germline V gene encodes CDR1 KGHSH and CDR2 LQKENI. Unmatched junction bases numbered 5, after V lost 1 base and J lost 4 bases. This receptor was identified in a male donor in good health and CMV-seronegative. Sequencing was done on a sample of PBMCs. The chain recombines TRBV18 with TRBJ2-3; 10 nucleotides line up with TRBD2. The CDR3 nucleotides are TGTGCCAGCTCACCACGCCTAGCGGGAGAGGCAGATACGCAGTATTTT. This gives the protein CASSPRLAGEADTQYF.